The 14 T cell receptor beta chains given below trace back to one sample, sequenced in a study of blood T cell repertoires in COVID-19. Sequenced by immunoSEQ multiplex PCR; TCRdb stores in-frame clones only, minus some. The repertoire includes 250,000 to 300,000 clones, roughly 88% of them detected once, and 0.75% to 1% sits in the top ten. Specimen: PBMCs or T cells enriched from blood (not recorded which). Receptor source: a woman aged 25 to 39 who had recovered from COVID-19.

The CDR3 DNA is TGTGCCAGCAGCTTGGGTCTAGCGGGGGGCCGGGGTATCACAGATACGCAGTATTTT. Translation gives CASSLGLAGGRGITDTQYF. This chain links TRBV5-4 with TRBJ2-3; 11 nucleotides align to TRBD2. CDR1 is SGHNT and CDR2 is YYREEE in the germline V gene (reference sequence). The CDR3 length is 19 residues. The ends lost 0 bases at V and 2 bases at J; junction bases unmatched: 11.

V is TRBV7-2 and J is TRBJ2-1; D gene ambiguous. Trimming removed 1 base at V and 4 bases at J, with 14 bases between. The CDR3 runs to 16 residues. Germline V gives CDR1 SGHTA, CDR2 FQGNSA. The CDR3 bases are TGTGCCAGCAGCTTAGGTCTTAGTGCCGTATACAATGAGCAGTTCTTC. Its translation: CASSLGLSAVYNEQFF.

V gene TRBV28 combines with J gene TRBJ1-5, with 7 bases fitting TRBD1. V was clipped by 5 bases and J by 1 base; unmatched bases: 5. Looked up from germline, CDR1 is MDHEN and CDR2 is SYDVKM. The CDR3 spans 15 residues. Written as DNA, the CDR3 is TGTGCCAGCAGTGTAGCAGGGGGAAGCAATCAGCCCCAGCATTTT. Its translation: CASSVAGGSNQPQHF.

The CDR3 reads CATNPGGRALEQYF. CDR3 in DNA: TGTGCCACCAACCCCGGCGGGAGGGCCTTGGAGCAGTACTTC. The gene calls are TRBV5-5 and TRBJ2-7; 9 bases are a match to TRBD2. This CDR3 has 14 residues. Per the germline V gene, CDR1 is SGHKS and CDR2 is YYEKEE (reference sequence). Unmatched junction bases numbered 14, after V lost 9 bases and J lost 7 bases.

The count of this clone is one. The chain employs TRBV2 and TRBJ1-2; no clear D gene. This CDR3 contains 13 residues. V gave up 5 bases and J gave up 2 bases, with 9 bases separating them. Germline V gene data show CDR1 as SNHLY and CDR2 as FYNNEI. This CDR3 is CASSSQSNYGYTF. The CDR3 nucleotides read TGTGCCAGCAGTTCCCAGTCCAACTATGGCTACACCTTC.

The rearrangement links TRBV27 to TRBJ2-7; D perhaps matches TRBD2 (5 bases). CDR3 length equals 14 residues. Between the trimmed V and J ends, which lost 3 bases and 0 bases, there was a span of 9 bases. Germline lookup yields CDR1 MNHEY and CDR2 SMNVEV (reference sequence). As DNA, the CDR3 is TGTGCCAGCAGTTTCGCGGGTCCCTCCTACGAGCAGTACTTC. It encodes CASSFAGPSYEQYF.

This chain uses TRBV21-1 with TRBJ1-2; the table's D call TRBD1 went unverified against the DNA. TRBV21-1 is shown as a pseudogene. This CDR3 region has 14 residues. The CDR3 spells CASSPPGQGKGYTF. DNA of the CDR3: TGTGCCAGCAGCCCCCCGGGACAGGGGAAGGGCTACACCTTC.

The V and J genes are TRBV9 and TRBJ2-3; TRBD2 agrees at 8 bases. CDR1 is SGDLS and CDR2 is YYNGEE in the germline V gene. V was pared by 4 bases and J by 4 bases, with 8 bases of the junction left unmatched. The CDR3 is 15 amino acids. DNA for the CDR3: TGTGCCAGCAGCCTATACGGGACTAGTGCAGATACGCAGTATTTT. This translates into CASSLYGTSADTQYF.

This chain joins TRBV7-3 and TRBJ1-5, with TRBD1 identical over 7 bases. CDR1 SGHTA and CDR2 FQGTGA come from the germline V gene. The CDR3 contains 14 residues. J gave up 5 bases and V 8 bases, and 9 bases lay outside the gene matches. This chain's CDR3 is CASALTGRDQPQHF. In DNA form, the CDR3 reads TGTGCCAGCGCCCTGACAGGGAGAGATCAGCCCCAGCATTTT.

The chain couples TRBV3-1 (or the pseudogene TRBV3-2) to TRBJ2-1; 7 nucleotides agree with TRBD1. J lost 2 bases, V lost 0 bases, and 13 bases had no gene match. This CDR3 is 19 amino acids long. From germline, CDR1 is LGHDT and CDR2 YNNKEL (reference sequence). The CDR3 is CASSQDRFRGGNPYNEQFF. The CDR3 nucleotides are TGTGCCAGCAGCCAAGATAGGTTTAGAGGGGGCAACCCCTACAATGAGCAGTTCTTC.

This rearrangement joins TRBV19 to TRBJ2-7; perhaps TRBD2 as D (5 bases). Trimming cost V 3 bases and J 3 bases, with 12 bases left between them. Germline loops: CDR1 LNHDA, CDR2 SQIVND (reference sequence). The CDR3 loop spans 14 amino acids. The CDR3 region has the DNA TGTGCCAGTAGTATCGATCTGAGGGTCTACGAGCAGTACTTC. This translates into CASSIDLRVYEQYF.

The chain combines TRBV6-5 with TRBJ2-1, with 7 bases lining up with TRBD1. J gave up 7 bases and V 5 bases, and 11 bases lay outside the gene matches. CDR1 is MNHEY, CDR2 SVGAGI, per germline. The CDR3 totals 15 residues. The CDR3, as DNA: TGTGCCAGCAGTCACAGGGGCGACGGAGGTAATGAGCAGTTCTTC. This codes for CASSHRGDGGNEQFF.

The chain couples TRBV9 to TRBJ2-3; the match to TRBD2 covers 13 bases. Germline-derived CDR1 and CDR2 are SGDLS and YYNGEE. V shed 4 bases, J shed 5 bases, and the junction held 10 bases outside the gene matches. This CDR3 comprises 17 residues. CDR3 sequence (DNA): TGTGCCAGCAGCTTAACGATAGGACTAGCGGGGGAAGATACGCAGTATTTT. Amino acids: CASSLTIGLAGEDTQYF.

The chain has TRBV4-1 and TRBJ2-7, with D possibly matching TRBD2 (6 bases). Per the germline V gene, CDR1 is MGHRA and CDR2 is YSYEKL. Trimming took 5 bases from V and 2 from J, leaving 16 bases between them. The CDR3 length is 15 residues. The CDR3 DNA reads TGCGCCAGCAGCGTTCCCGGTCGGGGGACCTACGAGCAGTACTTC. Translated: CASSVPGRGTYEQYF.